What follows is one T cell receptor beta chain and its context. Antigen specificity is unknown. The sample belongs to a study of a mutant IDH1 vaccine in newly diagnosed glioma. Study information: Vaccines were begun 4-6 weeks after radiotherapy alone, or with temozolomide cycles. Before enrollment, the patients had been treated with radiotherapy alone, temozolomide alone, or both together. Most of them had received both. In the visit schedule, V12 fell in week 35, while V13 fell in week 47.

The protocol was immunoSEQ multiplex PCR, while the TCRdb copy is restricted to in-frame clones and leaves out a portion. The sample has 50,000 to 65,000 clones; 83% are singletons. This CDR3 has 12 amino acids. Looked up from germline, CDR1 is SGHTS and CDR2 is YDEGEE. V was clipped by 0 bases and J by 0 bases, with 1 base between them. The time point here: week 47, end of study. With topical imiquimod, each dose of the vaccine consisted of 300 ug of mutant IDH1 20-mer peptide. Study conclusions and caveats: Across multiple MHC alleles, approximately 93% of patients had vaccine-induced responses.

This sequence originates from a woman aged 45-65 years with glioma. Sequences were derived from PBMCs, sampled from a glioma patient whose treatment included an IDH1 peptide vaccine. The rearrangement uses TRBV5-8 and TRBJ2-7; D unresolved. As DNA, the CDR3 is TGTGCCAGCAGCTTGGTCTCCTACGAGCAGTACTTC. This codes for CASSLVSYEQYF.